Included here is one T cell receptor beta chain sequence, with context. In the original workflow: Reference gene primer amplification in the assay estimated nucleated cell counts. Sequencing was performed with immunoSEQ multiplex PCR; in TCRdb, only in-frame clones are kept and a portion is missing. The D gene and trimming were derived from the DNA, and the V and J assignments and clone size from that table. The table has 250,000 to 350,000 clones, approximately 90% seen once; the top ten hold approximately 12%. This sample was taken from a study of blood T cell repertoires in COVID-19. At the level of the study: From T cells, B-cell-depleted T cells, or PBMCs came the material, which was cDNA or gDNA.

Trimming removed 6 bases from V and 2 bases from J; junction bases left unmatched: 6. The CDR3 length is 15 residues. Germline CDR1 and CDR2: SGHVS and FQNEAQ. The rearrangement links TRBV7-8 to TRBJ2-3; 9 nucleotides agree with TRBD1. Sequenced material: peripheral blood. This TCR was recovered from a woman aged 60-75 years with acute or convalescent COVID-19. CDR3 coding DNA: TGTGCCAGCAGTCCTGGACAGGGGCCCACAGATACGCAGTATTTT. Its translation is CASSPGQGPTDTQYF.